The present entry profiles one TCR beta chain with its context. The data were taken from a study of blood T cell repertoires in COVID-19. Turning to the study itself: The United States, Italy and Spain provided the acute and convalescent COVID-19 samples. PBMCs, B-cell-depleted T cells, or T cells provided the cDNA or gDNA that made up the material.

As handled by the study authors: By means of reference gene primer amplification, nucleated cell counts were estimated. Clones were read by immunoSEQ multiplex PCR, and TCRdb kept only the in-frame ones, dropping some. The V and J calls and clone size were taken over from that table, and D and trimming were inferred from the DNA. This table has about 480,000 clones, around 88% appearing once. The clonotype was recovered from a woman aged 30 to 39 with acute or convalescent COVID-19. The sequenced sample consisted of peripheral blood.

The CDR3 DNA is TGTGCCAGCTCACCACTGGGGCAGACCTTAGAGACCCAGTACTTC. Its protein is CASSPLGQTLETQYF. The chain links TRBV18 to TRBJ2-5, with a weak D call TRBD1 (5 bases). CDR1 is KGHSH and CDR2 is LQKENI in the germline V gene. The CDR3 consists of 15 residues. Trimming took off 1 base at V and 4 bases at J, with 13 bases between the two ends.